Following are 22 T cell receptor beta chains from one sample sequenced in a study of blood T cell repertoires in COVID-19. Repertoires were generated with immunoSEQ multiplex PCR, while TCRdb's copy carries only in-frame clones and drops some. This table has a few hundred thousand clones, under 90% appearing once. Material for sequencing was peripheral blood. Every receptor here comes from a woman aged 18 to 35 with acute or convalescent COVID-19.

This clone was counted many times. The chain employs TRBV5-1 and TRBJ2-3; TRBD1 agrees at 7 bases. Looked up from germline, CDR1 is SGHRS and CDR2 is YFSETQ. V was clipped by 0 bases and J by 2 bases; unmatched bases: 15. The CDR3 length is 19 residues. The CDR3 nucleotides read TGCGCCAGCAGCTTGGGCCGAATAAGACAGGGCCACCTCACAGATACGCAGTATTTT. This codes for CASSLGRIRQGHLTDTQYF.

The chain is built from TRBV7-2 and TRBJ2-2; TRBD2 might be the D (6 bases). Trimming took 5 bases from V and 4 from J, leaving 11 bases between them. The CDR3 loop spans 14 amino acids. CDR1 SGHTA and CDR2 FQGNSA come from the germline V gene. CDR3 region: CASSQGLTTGELFF. CDR3 nucleotide sequence: TGTGCCAGCAGCCAAGGACTAACCACCGGGGAGCTGTTTTTT. Full variable domain (rest looked up from reference TRBV7-2 and TRBJ2-2): GAGVSQSPSNKVTEKGKDVELRCDPISGHTALYWYRQSLGQGLEFLIYFQGNSAPDKSGLPSDRFSAERTGGSVSTLTIQRTQQEDSAVYLCASSQGLTTGELFFGEGSRLTVL.

This clone has a handful of counts. This chain uses TRBV18 with TRBJ1-6; the match to TRBD1 covers 8 bases. CDR1 KGHSH and CDR2 LQKENI come from the germline V gene. This CDR3 is 14 amino acids long. Trimming at V came to 5 bases and at J to 7 bases, leaving 4 bases not matched to a gene. As DNA, the CDR3 is TGTGCCAGCTCAGAAGACAGGGGAAATTCACCCCTCCACTTT. Residues: CASSEDRGNSPLHF.

The rearrangement links TRBV12-3 or TRBV12-4 to TRBJ2-1; D uncertain. Trimming stripped 7 bases from V and 5 bases from J, with 6 bases between. The CDR3 runs 11 residues. The CDR3 protein is CASTLHNEQFF. The DNA for the CDR3 is TGTGCCAGCACACTCCACAATGAGCAGTTCTTC.

V usage is TRBV5-5 and J usage is TRBJ1-1; D gene uncertain. Looked up from germline, CDR1 is SGHKS and CDR2 is YYEKEE (reference sequence). V lost 3 bases and J lost 2, with 8 bases in between. CDR3 size: 13 residues. Here the CDR3 reads CASSSIDNTEAFF. DNA of the CDR3: TGTGCCAGCAGCTCCATAGATAACACTGAAGCTTTCTTT.

The CDR3 sequence is CAYRVGADYGYTF. The CDR3 bases are TGTGCCTACAGGGTGGGGGCGGACTATGGCTACACCTTC. This chain connects TRBV30 to TRBJ1-2, with D possibly TRBD1 on 6 matching bases. V lost 7 bases to trimming and J lost 3 bases, with 15 bases between them. Germline loops: CDR1 GTSNPN, CDR2 SVGIG (reference sequence). The CDR3 is 13 amino acids.

The V and J genes are TRBV5-5 and TRBJ2-7, with 9 bases matching TRBD1. Germline CDR1 SGHKS, CDR2 YYEKEE (reference sequence). The CDR3 totals 15 residues. Losses at the gene ends were 4 bases for V and 6 bases for J; bases not matched to a gene: 11. The CDR3 here is CASSPRTGDPLEQYF. DNA of the CDR3: TGTGCCAGCAGCCCTCGGACAGGGGACCCCCTCGAGCAGTACTTC. The complete variable domain, with remaining parts taken from reference TRBV5-5 and TRBJ2-7, reads DAGVTQSPTHLIKTRGQQVTLRCSPISGHKSVSWYQQVLGQGPQFIFQYYEKEERGRGNFPDRFSARQFPNYSSELNVNALLLGDSALYLCASSPRTGDPLEQYFGPGTRLTVT.

The chain carries TRBV28 and TRBJ2-7, with TRBD1 identical over 10 bases. The germline CDR1 and CDR2 sequences are MDHEN and SYDVKM. J gave up 1 base and V 4 bases, and 4 bases lay outside the gene matches. This CDR3 has 15 amino acids. The DNA of the CDR3 is TGTGCCAGCAGTTCGGGGGGACAGGGGTCCTACGAGCAGTACTTC. This codes for CASSSGGQGSYEQYF.

The rearrangement links TRBV7-9 to TRBJ2-1; 7 bases are shared with TRBD1. Germline V CDR1 and CDR2: SEHNR, FQNEAQ (reference sequence). The CDR3 is 14 amino acids. Unmatched junction bases numbered 8, after V lost 5 bases and J lost 7 bases. The CDR3 nucleotides read TGTGCCAGCAGCACCCCACTGGACAGGAATGAGCAGTTCTTC. Residues: CASSTPLDRNEQFF.

The genes are TRBV4-3 and TRBJ2-1; a possible D gene is TRBD2 (6 bases). This CDR3 is built from 18 residues. The V end lost 3 bases, the J end lost 9 bases, and 27 bases lay between the germline ends. In germline, CDR1 is LGHNA, CDR2 YSLEER. The CDR3 coding sequence is TGCGCCAGCAGCCAGGACCCTCCCGCGACTAGTGGCATAGGTGAGCAGTTCTTC. This encodes CASSQDPPATSGIGEQFF.

The chain recombines TRBV6-2 or TRBV6-3 with TRBJ2-1; perhaps TRBD1 as D (6 bases). Trimming took off 0 bases at V and 0 bases at J, with 21 bases between the two ends. Germline V gives CDR1 MNHEY, CDR2 SVGEGT. The CDR3 has 20 residues. The DNA for the CDR3 is TGTGCCAGCAGTTACTCGAATTTGCCAGGGGCCCCCCTCTCCTACAATGAGCAGTTCTTC. Translating it yields CASSYSNLPGAPLSYNEQFF.

A note on this clone: A read error may produce the germline difference seen at one junction end. The chain uses TRBV3-1 (or the pseudogene TRBV3-2) and TRBJ2-2; D possibly corresponds to TRBD1 (8 bases). CDR1 and CDR2 from the germline V gene are LGHDT and YNNKEL (reference sequence). The CDR3 spans 14 residues. The CDR3 region is CASSRGQGERGAVF. The CDR3 coding sequence is TGTGCCAGCAGCCGAGGACAGGGAGAGCGGGGAGCTGTTTTT.

The chain uses TRBV5-6 and TRBJ2-2; no reliable D call. The length of the CDR3 is 14 residues. V lost 4 bases to trimming and J lost 6 bases, with 13 bases between them. The V gene's germline CDR1 is SGHDT and CDR2 YYEEEE. CDR3 DNA: TGTGCCAGCAGCGAACTGGGTGGAGCCGGGGAGCTGTTTTTT. This gives the protein CASSELGGAGELFF.

The CDR3 nucleotides are TGTGCCAGCAGTCCACGACAGGCGATGAACACTGAAGCTTTCTTT. It translates to CASSPRQAMNTEAFF. The J gene is TRBJ1-1, the V gene TRBV28; a possible D gene is TRBD1 (6 bases). The germline V and J ends were trimmed by 5 bases and 0 bases, with 13 bases remaining between them. This CDR3 region has 15 residues. The germline V gene encodes CDR1 MDHEN and CDR2 SYDVKM.

V gene TRBV18 combines with J gene TRBJ1-3, with TRBD1 matching over 7 bases. Germline V gives CDR1 KGHSH, CDR2 LQKENI. The CDR3 runs to 16 residues. The trim removed 1 base at V and 1 base at J, leaving 4 bases unmatched. CDR3 amino acids: CASSPQGASSGNTIYF. CDR3 DNA: TGTGCCAGCTCACCACAGGGGGCATCGTCTGGAAACACCATATATTTT.

V gene TRBV18 combines with J gene TRBJ2-5, with TRBD2 matching 8 bases. From germline, CDR1 is KGHSH and CDR2 LQKENI. V shed 0 bases and J 1 base; nucleotides not matched to a gene: 1. The CDR3 is made up of 15 amino acids. The CDR3 loop reads CASSPPLAGQETQYF. The CDR3 DNA reads TGTGCCAGCTCACCACCGCTAGCGGGCCAAGAGACCCAGTACTTC. Together with reference TRBV18 and TRBJ2-5, the CDR3 gives the full variable domain: NAGVMQNPRHLVRRRGQEARLRCSPMKGHSHVYWYRQLPEEGLKFMVYLQKENIIDESGMPKERFSAEFPKEGPSILRIQQVVRGDSAAYFCASSPPLAGQETQYFGPGTRLLVL.

This chain uses TRBV19 with TRBJ1-4, with D uncertain. Germline CDR1 is LNHDA and CDR2 is SQIVND (reference sequence). Deletions cut 1 base from V and 7 bases from J, with 10 bases between. This CDR3 has 14 amino acids. As DNA, the CDR3 is TGTGCCAGTAGTATAGTTCCGGGTCGTGAAAAACTGTTTTTT. This codes for CASSIVPGREKLFF.

The rearrangement uses TRBV19 and TRBJ2-3; 9 bases align to TRBD1. V was pared by 7 bases and J by 1 base, with 6 bases of the junction left unmatched. From germline, CDR1 is LNHDA and CDR2 SQIVND (reference sequence). This CDR3 has 15 amino acids. The CDR3 region has the DNA TGTGCCAGTAACGACAGGGGGACAGGCACAGATACGCAGTATTTT. This codes for CASNDRGTGTDTQYF.

This clone was found a few times. The chain couples TRBV25-1 to TRBJ1-3; D is undetermined. V gave up 1 base and J gave up 2 bases, with 9 bases separating them. Germline V lookup: CDR1 MGHDK, CDR2 SYGVNS. CDR3 length: 15 residues. The CDR3 nucleotides are TGTGCCAGCAGTGAATCAGGCAAGACTGGAAACACCATATATTTT. Amino acid sequence: CASSESGKTGNTIYF.

The chain couples TRBV10-3 to TRBJ2-1, with D uncertain. CDR3 length: 14 residues. CDR1 ENHRY and CDR2 SYGVKD come from the germline V gene. The V end was cut by 7 bases, the J end by 10 bases, with 20 bases between. CDR3 bases: TGTGCCATCACCTCGAAGGAAGCGAGGAACGAGCAGTTCTTC. It specifies CAITSKEARNEQFF.

V usage is TRBV7-6 and J usage is TRBJ2-7; D perhaps matches TRBD1 (6 bases). V was trimmed by 2 bases and J by 7 bases, leaving 12 bases between them. Germline-derived CDR1 and CDR2 are SGHVS and FNYEAQ. The CDR3 totals 13 residues. The CDR3 here is CASSLNNRGEQYF. DNA of the CDR3: TGTGCCAGCAGCTTAAATAATAGGGGGGAGCAGTACTTC.

The V and J genes are TRBV5-8 and TRBJ1-5, with a tentative D call TRBD1 (5 bases). Per the germline V gene, CDR1 is SGHTS and CDR2 is YDEGEE. The length of the CDR3 is 16 residues. V lost 4 bases to trimming and J lost 4 bases, with 18 bases between them. For the CDR3, the DNA is TGTGCCAGCAGCCCGGGCCCGTTTGGGGGGAATCAGCCCCAGCATTTT. Translation: CASSPGPFGGNQPQHF. Filled out from reference TRBV5-8 and TRBJ1-5, the complete variable domain reads EAGVTQSPTHLIKTRGQQATLRCSPISGHTSVYWYQQALGLGLQFLLWYDEGEERNRGNFPPRFSGRQFPNYSSELNVNALELEDSALYLCASSPGPFGGNQPQHFGDGTRLSIL.